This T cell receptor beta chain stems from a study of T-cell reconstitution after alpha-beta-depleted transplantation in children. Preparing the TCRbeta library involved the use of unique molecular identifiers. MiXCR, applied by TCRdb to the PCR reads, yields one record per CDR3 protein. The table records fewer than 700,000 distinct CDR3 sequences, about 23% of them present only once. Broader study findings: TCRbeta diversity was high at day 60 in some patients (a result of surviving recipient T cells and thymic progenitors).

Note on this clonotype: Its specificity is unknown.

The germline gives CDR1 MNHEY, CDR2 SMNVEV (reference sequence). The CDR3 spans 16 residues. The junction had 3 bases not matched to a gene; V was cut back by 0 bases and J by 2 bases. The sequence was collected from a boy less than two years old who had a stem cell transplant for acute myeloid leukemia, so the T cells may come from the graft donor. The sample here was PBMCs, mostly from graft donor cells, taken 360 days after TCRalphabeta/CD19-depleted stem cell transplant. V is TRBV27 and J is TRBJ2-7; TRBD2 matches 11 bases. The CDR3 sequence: CASSLSGSGGAYEQYV. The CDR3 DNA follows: TGTGCCAGCAGTTTATCTGGTAGCGGGGGGGCCTACGAGCAGTACGTC.